This entry lists 9 T cell receptor beta chains sequenced from one sample in a study of molecular identifiers for immune sequencing clone quantification. TCRdb independently ran MiXCR on the PCR reads; one entry per CDR3 protein. The sample shows over 300,000 distinct CDR3 sequences, 24% of them seen only once. Sequencing was carried out using naive CD8+ T cells from blood, with Jurkat cell RNA spiked in. Subset reported: FACS-sorted CD8+CD4-CCR7+CD45RA+ naive T cells. The receptors stem from a human donor in good health. Some libraries in this study had Jurkat cell RNA spiked in.

This clonotype was observed many times. The rearrangement uses TRBV4-1 and TRBJ2-5, with D possibly being TRBD2 (5 bases). Between the trimmed V and J ends, which lost 0 bases and 1 base, there was a span of 15 bases. The CDR3 is 17 residues long. CDR1 is MGHRA, CDR2 YSYEKL, per germline. CDR3 nucleotide sequence: TGCGCCAGCAGCCAAGACCCGCCCGGACTCGCCCAAGAGACCCAGTACTTC. Translated, it gives CASSQDPPGLAQETQYF.

This clonotype was counted a few times. The rearrangement joins TRBV6-5 to TRBJ1-4; D possibly corresponds to TRBD1 (6 bases). There are 15 residues in the CDR3. Deletions cut 7 bases from V and 6 bases from J, with 18 bases between. Germline V gene sequence: CDR1 MNHEY, CDR2 SVGAGI. The CDR3, as DNA: TGTGCCAGCACCAACGTAGGGGGGGGAGATGAAAAACTGTTTTTT. Its protein is CASTNVGGGDEKLFF.

Remarks on this clonotype: This likely came from a read error, as a far larger clone is one base away. The chain employs TRBV7-9 and TRBJ2-7; 8 positions agree with TRBD2. This CDR3 spans 13 amino acids. CDR1 and CDR2 (germline): SEHNR, FQNEAQ (reference sequence). The J segment lost 6 bases and the V segment lost 5 bases, leaving 6 bases of the junction unmatched. In DNA, the CDR3 is TGTGCCAGCAGCCCCCGGGGGGGCTGCGAGCAGTACTTC. Residues: CASSPRGGCEQYF.

With regard to this clonotype: With a much larger clone just one base away, this may be a read error. The chain has TRBV6-5 and TRBJ2-7, with D possibly being TRBD2 (5 bases). The germline V gene encodes CDR1 MNHEY and CDR2 SVGAGI. The CDR3 extends over 15 amino acids. CDR3 sequence reads: CASSYSSSGSYELYF. The CDR3, as DNA: TGTGCCAGCAGTTACTCGAGTAGTGGGAGCTACGAGCTGTACTTC.

Ten or more counts support this clonotype. The V gene is TRBV12-5, the J gene TRBJ1-5; D is perhaps TRBD1 (5 bases). Per germline, CDR1 LGHNT and CDR2 FRNRAP. Trimming pared 0 bases from V and 5 bases from J, leaving 11 bases between. The CDR3 contains 15 residues. The CDR3 DNA follows: TGTGCTAGTGGTTTGGTAATCGGGGGGGATCAGCCCCAGCATTTT. This gives the protein CASGLVIGGDQPQHF.

The chain has TRBV7-8 and TRBJ2-3; 11 nucleotides agree with TRBD2. There are 15 residues in the CDR3. The germline V gene encodes CDR1 SGHVS and CDR2 FQNEAQ. V was clipped by 6 bases and J by 4 bases; unmatched bases: 6. The CDR3 region has the DNA TGTGCCAGCAGATCCCGGACTAGCGGGCCAGATACGCAGTATTTT. This codes for CASRSRTSGPDTQYF.

This clonotype was counted ten times or more. The V gene is TRBV7-3, the J gene TRBJ2-3; D is perhaps TRBD2 (6 bases). V lost 0 bases and J lost 6, with 10 bases in between. Germline V gene sequence: CDR1 SGHTA, CDR2 FQGTGA. This CDR3 is built from 14 residues. CDR3 bases: TGTGCCAGCAGCTTAACAGGGGACTCGGATACGCAGTATTTT. Its translation: CASSLTGDSDTQYF.

The gene calls are TRBV6-1 and TRBJ2-1, with TRBD2 matching over 7 bases. Germline-derived CDR1 and CDR2 are MNHNS and SASEGT. CDR3 length: 15 amino acids. The J segment lost 7 bases and the V segment lost 3 bases, leaving 9 bases of the junction unmatched. The CDR3 DNA reads TGTGCCAGCAGTGAGCGGCGGGAGTTGTGGAATGAGCAGTTCTTC. This sequence encodes CASSERRELWNEQFF.

This rearrangement joins TRBV30 to TRBJ2-7; 7 nucleotides agree with TRBD2. J was trimmed by 0 bases and V by 8 bases; bases with no gene match: 13. The germline V gene has CDR1 GTSNPN and CDR2 SVGIG (reference sequence). The CDR3 is made up of 15 amino acids. The CDR3 spells CAARRSSGHSYEQYF. CDR3 coding DNA: TGTGCCGCCCGAAGGTCTAGCGGCCACTCCTACGAGCAGTACTTC.